The 21 T cell receptor beta chains reported below all come from one sample, sequenced in a study of blood T cell repertoires in COVID-19 (TCRdb year 2020). The method behind the library was the immunoSEQ multiplex PCR assay. Held by TCRdb, this immuneACCESS table contains in-frame sequences only and omits some clones. Under half of the omission traces to an unresolved V gene where checked; the cause of the rest is unknown. The table for this sample lists around 100,000 clones; around 90% of them were counted only once. The leading ten clones occupy roughly 4.6% of the sample. The material sequenced was peripheral blood. These receptor sequences come from a human donor in a cohort sampled during active COVID-19.

The V gene is TRBV11-2, the J gene TRBJ2-5; D possibly corresponds to TRBD2 (5 bases). The CDR3 is 13 amino acids. CDR1 is SGHAT and CDR2 is FQNNGV in the germline V gene. Trimming removed 3 bases at V and 2 bases at J, with 7 bases between. The CDR3 loop reads CASSFGVQETQYF. The CDR3 region has the DNA TGTGCCAGCAGCTTCGGGGTACAAGAGACCCAGTACTTC.

This rearrangement joins TRBV6-5 to TRBJ2-1; weak D call: TRBD2 (6 bases). Germline V gene data show CDR1 as MNHEY and CDR2 as SVGAGI. This CDR3 has 15 residues. V was pared by 2 bases and J by 2 bases, with 10 bases between. CDR3 in amino acids: CASSYRRGAYNEQFF. Here the CDR3 DNA reads TGTGCCAGCAGTTACAGGAGGGGTGCCTACAATGAGCAGTTCTTC.

CDR3 nucleotide sequence: TGTGCCAGCAGCCCGCGGACTAGCGGGTTCTACGAGCAGTACTTC. Translation gives CASSPRTSGFYEQYF. This chain joins TRBV7-2 and TRBJ2-7, with 11 bases matching TRBD2. Per the germline V gene, CDR1 is SGHTA and CDR2 is FQGNSA. With V trimmed by 5 bases and J by 3 bases, 6 bases remained unmatched. The CDR3 totals 15 residues.

This chain uses TRBV5-1 with TRBJ1-1; tentative D call: TRBD1 (5 bases). Trimming pared 0 bases from V and 4 bases from J, leaving 13 bases between. Germline CDR1 and CDR2: SGHRS and YFSETQ. CDR3 size: 15 residues. The CDR3 loop reads CASSLAGQGGTEAFF. In DNA, the CDR3 is TGCGCCAGCAGCTTGGCCGGGCAGGGAGGCACTGAAGCTTTCTTT.

V and J are TRBV7-9 and TRBJ2-7; 7 bases match TRBD1. Losses at the gene ends were 1 base for V and 6 bases for J; bases not matched to a gene: 9. The CDR3 spans 15 residues. CDR1 and CDR2 (germline): SEHNR, FQNEAQ (reference sequence). The CDR3 DNA reads TGTGCCAGCAGCTTAGAGGACAGGATCATCGGCGAGCAGTACTTC. It specifies CASSLEDRIIGEQYF.

This rearrangement joins TRBV19 to TRBJ2-5; 7 positions match TRBD1. V lost 7 bases, J lost 2 bases, and 7 bases stayed unmatched. The CDR3 runs 14 residues. CDR1 and CDR2 (germline): LNHDA, SQIVND (reference sequence). The CDR3: CASKGRGNQETQYF. The CDR3, as DNA: TGTGCCAGTAAGGGCAGGGGGAATCAAGAGACCCAGTACTTC.

V gene TRBV6-5 combines with J gene TRBJ1-2, with D possibly TRBD1 on 6 matching bases. The germline V and J ends were trimmed by 7 bases and 3 bases, with 15 bases remaining between them. The CDR3 is made up of 14 amino acids. Germline V gene sequence: CDR1 MNHEY, CDR2 SVGAGI. For the CDR3, the DNA is TGTGCCAGCACCCTAGGACAGAGAGACTATGGCTACACCTTC. Its translation is CASTLGQRDYGYTF.

The chain joins TRBV19 to TRBJ2-5, with a weak D call TRBD2 (7 bases). The CDR3 runs to 15 residues. V gave up 6 bases and J gave up 7 bases, with 21 bases separating them. Germline CDR1 is LNHDA and CDR2 is SQIVND (reference sequence). The CDR3 sequence is CASSRGRETPGTQYF. The CDR3 region has the DNA TGTGCCAGTAGCCGGGGGCGGGAGACCCCAGGGACCCAGTACTTC.

The chain is built from TRBV5-1 and TRBJ2-7, with TRBD1 identical over 9 bases. With V trimmed by 1 base and J by 7 bases, 12 bases remained unmatched. CDR1 is SGHRS, CDR2 YFSETQ, per germline. This CDR3 spans 16 amino acids. The CDR3 sequence is CASSLKRTGVTGEQYF. The CDR3 DNA is TGCGCCAGCAGCTTGAAGAGGACAGGGGTAACGGGAGAGCAGTACTTC. The whole variable domain, filled in from reference TRBV5-1 and TRBJ2-7, reads KAGVTQTPRYLIKTRGQQVTLSCSPISGHRSVSWYQQTPGQGLQFLFEYFSETQRNKGNFPGRFSGRQFSNSRSEMNVSTLELGDSALYLCASSLKRTGVTGEQYFGPGTRLTVT.

This chain uses TRBV7-2 with TRBJ1-5; no firm D call. Germline CDR1 reads SGHTA; CDR2 reads FQGNSA. Deletions cut 3 bases from V and 3 bases from J, with 9 bases between. This CDR3 is 14 amino acids long. The CDR3 coding sequence is TGTGCCAGCAGCTTGCAGGCCTCCAATCAGCCCCAGCATTTT. Translation gives CASSLQASNQPQHF. Complete variable domain (other parts from reference TRBV7-2 and TRBJ1-5): GAGVSQSPSNKVTEKGKDVELRCDPISGHTALYWYRQSLGQGLEFLIYFQGNSAPDKSGLPSDRFSAERTGGSVSTLTIQRTQQEDSAVYLCASSLQASNQPQHFGDGTRLSIL.

The CDR3 coding sequence is TGTGCCACCAGCAGAGAAGGGACAGGGATCCAGCCCCAGCATTTT. Translating gives CATSREGTGIQPQHF. The chain is built from TRBV15 and TRBJ1-5; 9 nucleotides agree with TRBD1. There are 15 residues in the CDR3. Trimming took 0 bases from V and 7 from J; bases not matched to a gene: 4. Looked up from germline, CDR1 is LNHNV and CDR2 is YYDKDF (reference sequence).

This CDR3 reads CASSPGTAKTMYEQYF. CDR3 DNA: TGCGCCAGCAGCCCAGGGACAGCGAAGACAATGTACGAGCAGTACTTC. The chain carries TRBV5-1 and TRBJ2-7, with 7 bases lining up with TRBD1. Germline CDR1 is SGHRS and CDR2 is YFSETQ. V dropped 4 bases and J dropped 4; count of bases not matched to a gene: 14. This CDR3 is 16 amino acids long.

V gene TRBV5-4 combines with J gene TRBJ2-1; 7 bases map to TRBD2. The CDR3 runs to 13 residues. Germline V lookup: CDR1 SGHNT, CDR2 YYREEE (reference sequence). Unmatched junction bases numbered 6, after V lost 3 bases and J lost 9 bases. The CDR3 DNA is TGTGCCAGCAGCTCGAAACTAGCGACTGAGCAGTTCTTC. It encodes CASSSKLATEQFF. Filled out from reference TRBV5-4 and TRBJ2-1, the complete variable domain reads ETGVTQSPTHLIKTRGQQVTLRCSSQSGHNTVSWYQQALGQGPQFIFQYYREEENGRGNFPPRFSGLQFPNYSSELNVNALELDDSALYLCASSSKLATEQFFGPGTRLTVL.

The chain carries TRBV29-1 and TRBJ1-1; D unclear. Trimming removed 2 bases at V and 0 bases at J, with 10 bases between. CDR1 is SQVTM and CDR2 is ANQGSEA in the germline V gene. The CDR3 runs to 14 residues. The CDR3 protein is CSVEQSSLNTEAFF. The CDR3 region has the DNA TGCAGCGTTGAACAATCGAGCTTGAACACTGAAGCTTTCTTT.

V is TRBV15 and J is TRBJ1-5; maybe TRBD1 (6 bases). CDR1 and CDR2 (germline): LNHNV, YYDKDF (reference sequence). This CDR3 has 17 residues. Trimming removed 0 bases at V and 4 bases at J, with 16 bases between. The CDR3 here is CATSRDLDSQGNQPQHF. In DNA, the CDR3 is TGTGCCACCAGCAGAGATTTGGACAGCCAGGGGAATCAGCCCCAGCATTTT. Full variable domain (remainder filled in from reference TRBV15 and TRBJ1-5): DAMVIQNPRYQVTQFGKPVTLSCSQTLNHNVMYWYQQKSSQAPKLLFHYYDKDFNNEADTPDNFQSRRPNTSFCFLDIRSPGLGDTAMYLCATSRDLDSQGNQPQHFGDGTRLSIL.

The genes are TRBV7-9 and TRBJ2-3; 14 bases align to TRBD2. Per the germline V gene, CDR1 is SEHNR and CDR2 is FQNEAQ (reference sequence). The CDR3 length is 16 residues. V was clipped by 5 bases and J by 5 bases; unmatched bases: 6. The CDR3 DNA reads TGTGCCAGCAGCGGGGGACTAGCGGGAGCCGAAGATACGCAGTATTTT. It encodes CASSGGLAGAEDTQYF.

V gene TRBV5-6 combines with J gene TRBJ2-3; 7 bases align to TRBD2. The ends lost 5 bases at V and 4 bases at J; junction bases unmatched: 7. The germline CDR1 and CDR2 sequences are SGHDT and YYEEEE. The CDR3 has 14 amino acids. CDR3 DNA sequence: TGTGCCAGCAGAAGCGGGATGGGAGCAGATACGCAGTATTTT. This translates into CASRSGMGADTQYF.

The V and J genes are TRBV18 and TRBJ2-3; 14 positions match TRBD2. Looked up from germline, CDR1 is KGHSH and CDR2 is LQKENI. Losses at the gene ends were 5 bases for V and 3 bases for J; bases not matched to a gene: 13. The CDR3 extends over 19 amino acids. In DNA form, the CDR3 reads TGTGCCAGCTCATCATCCTCCTCGGGACTAGCGGGAGCTACAGATACGCAGTATTTT. Amino acid sequence: CASSSSSSGLAGATDTQYF.

The CDR3 DNA sequence: TGTGCCAGCAGCAGGGGCGTGGGACTAGTCTACGAGCAGTACTTC. It encodes CASSRGVGLVYEQYF. The V call is TRBV21-1, the J call TRBJ2-7; the table's D gene call, TRBD2, was not cross checked with the DNA. TRBV21-1 is assigned pseudogene status. There are 15 residues in the CDR3.

The V call is TRBV29-1, the J call TRBJ2-3; TRBD2 agrees at 15 bases. The V gene end was trimmed by 7 bases and the J gene end by 1 base; junction bases not matched to a gene: 6. The CDR3 covers 16 residues. Germline V lookup: CDR1 SQVTM, CDR2 ANQGSEA. CDR3 nucleotides: TGCAGCGGGGGACTAGCGGGGGGATCTGGCACAGATACGCAGTATTTT. Translated, it gives CSGGLAGGSGTDTQYF.

The chain couples TRBV11-2 to TRBJ2-3; D unclear. V was cut by 5 bases and J by 0 bases, with 15 bases left in between. Germline V gives CDR1 SGHAT, CDR2 FQNNGV. This CDR3 has 16 residues. Written as DNA, the CDR3 is TGTGCCAGCAGCCCTCGGTGGAGCGCTAGCACAGATACGCAGTATTTT. This sequence encodes CASSPRWSASTDTQYF. The full variable domain, completed using reference TRBV11-2 and TRBJ2-3, is EAGVAQSPRYKIIEKRQSVAFWCNPISGHATLYWYQQILGQGPKLLIQFQNNGVVDDSQLPKDRFSAERLKGVDSTLKIQPAKLEDSAVYLCASSPRWSASTDTQYFGPGTRLTVL.